Listed below are T cell receptor beta chains from one sample, sequenced in a study of T cells in tumors after PD-1 blockade. Some clones are missing from TCRdb's copy, which holds only in-frame ones; the method was immunoSEQ multiplex PCR. In the table there are fewer than 50,000 clones, roughly 80% of which are singletons. The source material was PBMCs, sampled before anti-PD-1 treatment. The receptors stem from a human donor with basal cell carcinoma. The CDR3 runs from the conserved cysteine through the conserved F or W. Clone size is not always given. Where it is, it says once, few, many or a class for expanded clones.

j_call | clone_size | v_call | cdr3_length | cdr3_aa
TRBJ2-1 | . | TRBV6-1 | 14 | CASSDFEGLNEQFF
TRBJ1-2 | few | TRBV2 | 11 | CASSDGWGYTF
TRBJ2-7 | . | TRBV4-1 | 14 | CASSRTGGSYEQYF
TRBJ1-5 | . | TRBV18 | 15 | CASSPSEGSNQPQHF
TRBJ2-1 | . | TRBV5-1 | 14 | CASSGQMTWDEQFF
TRBJ2-7 | . | TRBV19 | 15 | CASSIWDGSSYEQYF
TRBJ2-3 | . | TRBV2 | 14 | CASISKRGTDTQYF
TRBJ2-3 | . | TRBV6-1 | 15 | CASSEGGTIPDTQYF
TRBJ2-3 | . | TRBV11-3 | 17 | CASSLTRAGPSTDTQYF
TRBJ1-5 | once | TRBV19 | 15 | CASTGTGGTRQPQHF
TRBJ2-7 | . | TRBV27 | 13 | CASAPGRPYEQYF
TRBJ1-4 | . | TRBV5-4 | 15 | CASSSTMATNEKLFF
TRBJ2-3 | . | TRBV7-2 | 14 | CASSSPPPSYTQYF
TRBJ1-5 | once | TRBV19 | 14 | CASSLTGGNQPQHF
TRBJ1-3 | . | TRBV6-5 | 15 | CASSLGAHSGNTIYF
TRBJ1-5 | . | TRBV4-1 | 16 | CASSQERGYSNQPQHF
TRBJ2-7 | . | TRBV12-1 | 17 | CASSSPLNRGSPYEQYF
TRBJ2-5 | . | TRBV19 | 15 | CASSIGGREQETQYF
TRBJ2-2 | . | TRBV19 | 15 | CASSRWTGNTGELFF
TRBJ2-6 | . | TRBV7-2 | 17 | CASSSRTGVSGANVLTF
TRBJ1-5 | . | TRBV4-2 | 15 | CASSQGQGSDQPQHF
TRBJ1-5 | . | TRBV7-8 | 15 | CASSPRGLLNQPQHF
TRBJ2-3 | . | TRBV20-1 | 10 | CSAGADTQYF
TRBJ2-2 | . | TRBV5-1 | 16 | CASSLSGQVATGELFF
TRBJ1-2 | . | TRBV14 | 12 | CASSPGSYGYTF
TRBJ2-2 | . | TRBV28 | 18 | CASSFSDPIQGGAGELFF
TRBJ2-1 | once | TRBV3-1/TRBV3-2 | 12 | CASSPLGGEQFF
TRBJ2-1 | . | TRBV21-1 | 9 | CASSRGKFF
TRBJ2-7 | . | TRBV2 | 13 | CASSAGGGYEQYF
TRBJ2-7 | few | TRBV25-1 | 14 | CASSEFGTTYEQYF
TRBJ2-7 | . | TRBV5-6 | 16 | CASSSGLAEPGDEQYF
TRBJ1-2 | . | TRBV6-6 | 13 | CASSPDGNYGYTF
TRBJ2-2 | . | TRBV3-1/TRBV3-2 | 14 | CASSYSGGTGELFF
TRBJ1-6 | . | TRBV19 | 15 | CASAGQGKSNSPLHF
TRBJ1-1 | . | TRBV29-1 | 13 | CSVGQVRSTEAFF
TRBJ2-1 | . | TRBV19 | 15 | CASSSGPSSYNEQFF
TRBJ1-5 | . | TRBV3-1/TRBV3-2 | 14 | CASSQGTGNQPQHF
TRBJ2-5 | . | TRBV27 | 16 | CASSLGSGGLGETQYF
TRBJ2-2 | . | TRBV5-5 | 15 | CASRLDYPNTGELFF
TRBJ1-2 | . | TRBV5-1 | 14 | CASSLGSREAGYTF
TRBJ2-1 | . | TRBV3-1/TRBV3-2 | 18 | CASSQVSSGGPLHNEQFF
TRBJ2-3 | . | TRBV7-2 | 19 | CASSLGPTSGGTSTDTQYF
TRBJ1-6 | . | TRBV6-2/TRBV6-3 | 18 | CASSYSRHDRGLGSPLHF
TRBJ2-5 | . | TRBV11-3 | 16 | CASSKGGLAGGETQYF
TRBJ1-4 | . | TRBV20-1 | 11 | CSAPYNEKLFF
TRBJ1-4 | few | TRBV9 | 14 | CASSVGNSNEKLFF
TRBJ1-1 | . | TRBV15 | 14 | CATSRDTVSAEAFF
TRBJ2-5 | . | TRBV7-9 | 13 | CASSFGATETQYF
TRBJ2-3 | . | TRBV11-3 | 15 | CASSLDGGTTDTQYF
TRBJ1-1 | . | TRBV3-1/TRBV3-2 | 16 | CASSQDALTVNTEAFF
TRBJ2-1 | . | TRBV7-2 | 18 | CASSSKQARDSYYNEQFF
TRBJ1-2 | . | TRBV6-6 | 15 | CASSPGQGRGRGYTF
TRBJ2-5 | . | TRBV7-2 | 14 | CASSSEREEETQYF
TRBJ1-2 | . | TRBV5-1 | 16 | CASSLGGRVTGYGYTF
TRBJ1-4 | few | TRBV5-6 | 16 | CASSNLGQGTNEKLFF
TRBJ2-7 | . | TRBV6-6 | 12 | CASSYDTGEQYF